This T cell receptor beta chain is drawn from a study of CD8 T cells in Susac syndrome. Whole-study results and caveats: The TCR sequencing and HLA analysis in the study involved a relatively small number of individuals, as the study acknowledged.

With 1 base removed from V and 7 bases from J, the gap between germline ends came to 13 bases. This CDR3 has 15 amino acids. Looked up from germline, CDR1 is KGHSH and CDR2 is LQKENI. The sample holds one count of this clonotype. Its antigen is unidentified. Negative isolation was applied to CD8+ and CD4+ T cells, and FACS enrichment was applied to TEMRA cells. RNA amounts of roughly 0.45 to 1 ug underwent reverse transcription with random hexamers. Across 54 Vbeta and 13 Jbeta, immunoSEQ multiplex PCR amplified TCR beta CDR3. MiXCR, run by TCRdb on the immunoSEQ multiplex PCR reads, gives a single entry per CDR3 protein. The table includes about 170,000 distinct CDR3 sequences, approximately 93% detected once.

The specimen sequenced was CD4+ T cells from PBMCs. The TCR originated in a human donor with multiple sclerosis. The rearrangement links TRBV18 to TRBJ2-2; D call uncertain. CDR3 in DNA: TGTGCCAGCTCACCACGGCAGGTATCAATCGGGGAGCTGTTTTTT. Translating it yields CASSPRQVSIGELFF.